This T cell receptor (beta chain) originates from a study of control samples from healthy donors and cancer patients. Profiled with immunoSEQ multiplex PCR; TCRdb holds only in-frame clones, not every one. The data show roughly 120,000 clones, with 85% to 95% seen just once and approximately 1.7% held by the top ten. Germline V gives CDR1 LNHNV, CDR2 YYDKDF (reference sequence). V gave up 1 base and J gave up 0 bases, with 6 bases separating them. The CDR3 extends over 15 amino acids. What was sequenced was PBMCs. The receptor's source is a man aged 45-60 years with head and neck cancer. The chain links TRBV15 to TRBJ2-2; D unclear. The CDR3: CATSRVDANTGELFF. The DNA of the CDR3 is TGTGCCACCAGCAGAGTGGACGCGAACACCGGGGAGCTGTTTTTT.